The sequence of this TCR beta chain was determined in a study of blood T cell repertoires in COVID-19. For the study at large: Whether acute or convalescent, the COVID-19 samples came from the United States, Italy and Spain. T cells, B-cell-depleted T cells, or PBMCs supplied cDNA or gDNA.

This clone was observed a single time. Sequenced by immunoSEQ multiplex PCR; TCRdb stores in-frame clones only, minus some. The sample includes about 110,000 clones, 84% of them seen just once. The V gene lost 1 base and the J gene lost 4 bases, with 7 bases spanning the gap. The CDR3 totals 14 residues. Per the germline V gene, CDR1 is LNHDA and CDR2 is SQIVND (reference sequence). The sequenced sample consisted of peripheral blood. This chain connects TRBV19 to TRBJ1-4; D is unclear. This receptor was taken from a woman in her forties or fifties with acute or convalescent COVID-19. As DNA, the CDR3 is TGTGCCAGTAGTATAGGGCGGAGTAATGAAAAACTGTTTTTT. It codes for CASSIGRSNEKLFF.